This T cell receptor beta chain was captured in a study of T cell responses to AZD1222 COVID-19 vaccine. Study-wide background: Pooled samples include second doses given at about 4 or 12 weeks.

V was pared by 3 bases and J by 3 bases, with 9 bases of the junction left unmatched. The germline V gene has CDR1 KGHSH and CDR2 LQKENI. The CDR3 contains 17 residues. A remark on this clone: Its antigen is currently unknown.

Study-level points and caveats: Across the whole spike, CD4 TCRs peaked at regions 160-218 and 743-854. When two AZD1222 doses had been given, Spike-specific TCR breadth and depth rose. Repertoires were sampled only after the peak T cell response.

Some clones are missing from TCRdb's copy, which holds only in-frame ones; the method was immunoSEQ multiplex PCR. The sample holds over 65,000 clones, roughly nine tenths seen once. This TCR came from an adult in good health. V gene TRBV18 combines with J gene TRBJ2-3, with 10 bases fitting TRBD2. The material was peripheral blood, obtained on day 0 of AZD1222 vaccination. CDR3 sequence: CASSPTLAGDSTDTQYF. The DNA for the CDR3 is TGTGCCAGCTCACCTACCCTAGCGGGAGATAGTACAGATACGCAGTATTTT.